The present entry profiles one TCR beta chain with its context. Its antigen is still unknown. Nothing much larger sits one base from this clone, and base qualities are not available. These data belong to a study of blood T cell repertoires in COVID-19 (dated by TCRdb to 2019 to 2021). Turning to the overall study: Collaborator samples came from the United States, Italy and Spain and covered acute and convalescent phases of COVID-19. The sample metadata nearly always contained a de-identified subject ID, COVID-19 status, age in years and sex. Subjects who had been exposed to COVID-19, were actively infected with it, or had recovered from it provided the deeply sampled blood TCRbeta repertoires that made up the dataset. A freely available public database, intended as a resource for researchers studying the immune response to SARS-CoV-2, is where the repertoires were released. Where available, HLA class I and class II types were obtained from metadata supplied by the sample provider rather than from assay-based typing. The material from the prospective study consisted of cDNA or gDNA derived from T cells, B-cell-depleted T cells, or PBMCs. Samples came from the ongoing ImmuneRACE study (first 160 participants) plus 1,254 subjects from 6 global collaborators. Study-level results and caveats: The quantity of clinical and demographic metadata differed by source and by participant and was supplied without curation.

Whole blood was collected in K2EDTA tubes by collaborating institutions according to the institutions' own protocols. For TCRbeta analysis, collaborators shipped samples as frozen whole blood, isolated PBMCs, or DNA extracted from either of those sample types. The immunoSEQ Assay, a bias-controlled multiplex PCR, was used to amplify TCRbeta CDR3 regions from genomic DNA. From the authors' description of their analysis: Within the assay, amplification of reference gene primers was used to estimate how many nucleated cells each sample contained. Sequence reads were collapsed and filtered to measure the absolute abundance of every unique TCRbeta CDR3 rearrangement. For each sample, productive Simpson clonality was calculated by taking the square root of Simpson's diversity index across productive rearrangements. TCRdb's version of the immuneACCESS table is confined to in-frame rearrangements and falls short of the full clone set. An unresolved V gene accounts for under half of the shortfall where checked; the remainder is of unknown origin. The V and J calls and clone size come from that table; D and trimming were worked out from the DNA. For this sample there are about 62,000 clones; around four fifths appear just once. In total, the top ten clones hold about 20% of the sample.

The TCR comes from a woman older than 75 with active or convalescent COVID-19. Sequencing was performed on peripheral blood.

The sequence in DNA is TGTGCCAGCAGCTTATTGCGGGGCCAATCCCCAACTGAAGCTTTCTTT. It codes for CASSLLRGQSPTEAFF. The chain is assembled from TRBV7-6 and TRBJ1-1; matching of 5 bases hints at TRBD1 as the D gene. There are 16 amino acids in the CDR3, from cysteine to phenylalanine inclusive. The sequence is cut down to CDR3 DNA, 48 bases in frame from base 1. CDR1 and CDR2 were assigned from the germline V gene as SGHVS and FNYEAQ. V and J lose 2 bases and 5 bases, and a span of 18 bases separates them. Full variable domain (CDR3 extended with the reference TRBV7-6 and TRBJ1-1 proteins): GAGVSQSPRYKVTKRGQDVALRCDPISGHVSLYWYRQALGQGPEFLTYFNYEAQQDKSGLPNDRFSAERPEGSISTLTIQRTEQRDSAMYRCASSLLRGQSPTEAFFGQGTRLTVV.